The 8 T cell receptor beta chains below were found in one sample sequenced in a study of human T cells and chemical hapten exposure (dated by TCRdb to the early 2020s). The sample's time point label, in plain terms: pre-sensitization, week 0. The sample's treatment or condition label, in plain terms: therapeutic diphenylcyclopropenone sensitization with weekly scalp DPC. Receptors were amplified or captured by RACE. The sequencer listed for this sample is NextSeq 500. Starting from the raw public reads, TCRdb applied fastp trimming at Q25, assembled clones with MiXCR and retained in-frame beta chains. Each entry is one CDR3 protein sequence, shown with its most common DNA and genes. The sample contains more than 300,000 distinct CDR3 sequences, 5.1% of them found a single time. Just over 2.5% of the sample lies in the top ten. The starting material was whole blood, obtained in connection with sensitization to the hapten diphenylcyclopropenone (DPC). These receptors were taken from a woman aged 50 to 65 with alopecia areata. Some clones in this sample may be carry-over from other donors' samples.

The chain links TRBV7-8 to TRBJ2-2; no definite D call. V was shortened by 1 base and J by 7 bases, with 16 bases between the two germline ends. Per germline, CDR1 SGHVS and CDR2 FQNEAQ. CDR3 length: 16 amino acids. The CDR3: CASSLEAGVYVGELFF. The CDR3 region has the DNA TGTGCCAGCAGCTTAGAGGCCGGAGTTTATGTCGGGGAGCTGTTTTTT.

The V and J genes are TRBV23-1 and TRBJ1-5, with D uncertain. TRBV23-1 is flagged as an ORF with uncertain function. V was trimmed by 0 bases and J by 5 bases, leaving 11 bases between them. The CDR3 extends over 15 amino acids. The CDR3 DNA reads TGCGCCAGCAGTCAATCGATTAAGGAGGATCAGCCCCAGCATTTT. Translating gives CASSQSIKEDQPQHF.

The V gene is TRBV20-1, the J gene TRBJ1-5, with TRBD1 as a possible D gene (6 bases). The V end lost 2 bases, the J end lost 5 bases, and 10 bases lay between the germline ends. The germline CDR1 and CDR2 sequences are DFQATT and SNEGSKA (reference sequence). This CDR3 has 13 amino acids. CDR3 sequence reads: CSARNRDHQPQHF. The CDR3 nucleotides read TGCAGTGCTAGAAACAGGGACCATCAGCCCCAGCATTTT.

The rearrangement joins TRBV28 to TRBJ2-7, with TRBD2 matching 11 bases. This CDR3 region has 16 residues. Germline trimming cut 3 bases from V and 6 bases from J; bases unmatched to any gene: 10. CDR1 is MDHEN and CDR2 is SYDVKM in the germline V gene. The CDR3 loop reads CASSFLAGGRTLEQYF. DNA of the CDR3: TGTGCCAGCAGTTTTCTAGCGGGAGGCCGAACCCTCGAGCAGTACTTC.

The sample holds a few counts of this clonotype. The chain uses TRBV20-1 and TRBJ2-3; possibly TRBD1 or TRBD2 for D (5 bases each). In germline, CDR1 is DFQATT, CDR2 SNEGSKA (reference sequence). The V end was cut by 4 bases, the J end by 8 bases, with 25 bases between. There are 16 residues in the CDR3. The DNA of the CDR3 is TGCAGTGCTACGGGGCCGGACTGGCGGTTTACGGGTACGCAGTATTTT. Protein product: CSATGPDWRFTGTQYF.

The chain combines TRBV19 with TRBJ1-5; perhaps TRBD1 as D (5 bases). Germline assignment: CDR1 LNHDA and CDR2 SQIVND (reference sequence). The CDR3 extends over 14 amino acids. Trimming left V 4 bases short and J 4 bases short, with 11 bases between. The CDR3 region is CASSTNRKNQPQHF. In nucleotides, the CDR3 is TGTGCCAGTAGTACAAACAGGAAGAATCAGCCCCAGCATTTT.

V usage is TRBV7-9 and J usage is TRBJ2-3; D is ambiguous. The ends were cut back, 10 bases at V and 2 bases at J, with 1 base in the middle. Germline-derived CDR1 and CDR2 are SEHNR and FQNEAQ (reference sequence). This CDR3 is 9 amino acids long. Written as DNA, the CDR3 is TGTGCCACCACAGATACGCAGTATTTT. Its protein product is CATTDTQYF.

This clonotype showed up just a few times. V usage is TRBV7-2 and J usage is TRBJ2-1; tentatively, D is TRBD1 or TRBD2 (6 bases each). The CDR3 contains 14 residues. Trimming took 5 bases from V and 4 from J, leaving 12 bases between them. Germline CDR1 and CDR2: SGHTA and FQGNSA. The CDR3 is CASSPQGLYNEQFF. Written as DNA, the CDR3 is TGTGCCAGCAGCCCACAGGGACTGTACAATGAGCAGTTCTTC.